A selection of T cell receptor beta chains follows, all from one sample in a study of T cell responses to AZD1222 COVID-19 vaccine. Sequenced by immunoSEQ multiplex PCR; TCRdb stores in-frame clones only, minus some. The sample consists of approximately 84,000 clones, roughly 88% of them appearing once. This material consisted of peripheral blood, taken 28 days after the second AZD1222 dose. Receptor source: an adult who received the AZD1222 COVID-19 vaccine. Each CDR3 is given with its conserved first and last residue. The D gene is left open where the match is weak. Expanded clones get a size class; other rows say once, few or many, or leave the size out.

CDR3 length: 14
clone size: NA
D gene: TRBD1
V gene: TRBV7-8
J gene: TRBJ1-1
CDR3 DNA: TGTGCCAGCAGCTTAACCGGGACAGGGACTGAAGCTTTCTTT
CDR3 protein: CASSLTGTGTEAFF

CDR3 length: 16
clone size: NA
D gene: TRBD2
V gene: TRBV29-1
J gene: TRBJ2-3
CDR3 DNA: TGCAGCGTTGAATCCTGGACTAGCGGGGGAATAGATACGCAGTATTTT
CDR3 protein: CSVESWTSGGIDTQYF

CDR3 length: 15
clone size: NA
D gene: NA
V gene: TRBV6-5
J gene: TRBJ2-1
CDR3 DNA: TGTGCCAGCATCACCCCACCAGCTCGGGGCGATGAGCAGTTCTTC
CDR3 protein: CASITPPARGDEQFF

CDR3 length: 18
clone size: few
D gene: NA
V gene: TRBV14
J gene: TRBJ2-1
CDR3 DNA: TGTGCCAGCAGCCAAGATCTGAAGGTCGCCCCCTCCTACAATGAGCAGTTCTTC
CDR3 protein: CASSQDLKVAPSYNEQFF

CDR3 length: 13
clone size: NA
D gene: NA
V gene: TRBV7-6
J gene: TRBJ2-7
CDR3 DNA: TGTGCCAGCCGGCAGGCGAGCTCCTACGAGCAGTACTTC
CDR3 protein: CASRQASSYEQYF

CDR3 length: 14
clone size: NA
D gene: TRBD2
V gene: TRBV3-1/TRBV3-2
J gene: TRBJ2-7
CDR3 DNA: TGTGCCAGCAGCCGGGGACTAGCGACCCACGAGCAGTACTTC
CDR3 protein: CASSRGLATHEQYF

CDR3 length: 14
clone size: once
D gene: NA
V gene: TRBV28
J gene: TRBJ1-1
CDR3 DNA: TGTGCCAGCAGTTTTAATCCCGGTTGGGGGCAAGCTTTCTTT
CDR3 protein: CASSFNPGWGQAFF

CDR3 length: 12
clone size: once
D gene: NA
V gene: TRBV21-1
J gene: TRBJ2-5
CDR3 DNA: TGTGCCAGCAAGGGGTGGGGGGAGACCCAGTACTTC
CDR3 protein: CASKGWGETQYF

CDR3 length: 14
clone size: NA
D gene: NA
V gene: TRBV7-3
J gene: TRBJ2-3
CDR3 DNA: TGTGCCAGCAGCGCAGGGGCCGCCACAGATACGCAGTATTTT
CDR3 protein: CASSAGAATDTQYF

CDR3 length: 15
clone size: NA
D gene: NA
V gene: TRBV9
J gene: TRBJ2-2
CDR3 DNA: TGTGCCAGCAGCGTACTAGCAGAGTACACCGGGGAGCTGTTTTTT
CDR3 protein: CASSVLAEYTGELFF

CDR3 length: 17
clone size: NA
D gene: NA
V gene: TRBV2
J gene: TRBJ1-4
CDR3 DNA: TGTGCCAGCACCCGAAACAGAGACAGGCGGGCTAATGAAAAACTGTTTTTT
CDR3 protein: CASTRNRDRRANEKLFF

CDR3 length: 16
clone size: medium-sized
D gene: NA
V gene: TRBV25-1
J gene: TRBJ1-5
CDR3 DNA: TGTGCCAGCACCGAATATTGTCGGCTTAGCAATCAGCCCCAGCATTTT
CDR3 protein: CASTEYCRLSNQPQHF

CDR3 length: 16
clone size: NA
D gene: TRBD1
V gene: TRBV10-3
J gene: TRBJ1-5
CDR3 DNA: TGTGCCATCAGTGAGGGGGGGACAGGTGGGAATCAGCCCCAGCATTTT
CDR3 protein: CAISEGGTGGNQPQHF

CDR3 length: 15
clone size: NA
D gene: NA
V gene: TRBV6-5
J gene: TRBJ2-7
CDR3 DNA: TGTGCCAGCAGTTACGACGCAGGCTCAACCTACGAGCAGTACTTC
CDR3 protein: CASSYDAGSTYEQYF

CDR3 length: 13
clone size: NA
D gene: TRBD1
V gene: TRBV30
J gene: TRBJ1-4
CDR3 DNA: TGTGCCTGGGCTGACAGGGGAGACGAAAAACTGTTTTTT
CDR3 protein: CAWADRGDEKLFF

CDR3 length: 14
clone size: NA
D gene: NA
V gene: TRBV6-2/TRBV6-3
J gene: TRBJ2-7
CDR3 DNA: TGTGCCAGCAGTTACTCGGCCAGCTCCTACGAGCAGTACTTC
CDR3 protein: CASSYSASSYEQYF